Detailed here is one T cell receptor (beta chain). The sample is drawn from a study of blood T cell repertoires in COVID-19. Some clones are missing from TCRdb's copy, which holds only in-frame ones; the method was immunoSEQ multiplex PCR. The sample comprises fewer than 350,000 clones, about nine tenths of which are singletons, and about 2.1% rests with the top ten. V lost 5 bases and J 3 bases, leaving 11 bases between the germline ends. Germline CDR1 is MDHEN and CDR2 is SYDVKM. The CDR3 runs to 14 residues. Sequenced material: PBMCs or T cells enriched from blood (not recorded which). The origin of this receptor is a woman in her 40s with acute COVID-19. The chain carries TRBV28 and TRBJ1-5, with a possible D match to TRBD1 (6 bases). The CDR3 DNA reads as TGTGCCAGCAGTCGGACAGACACCAATCAGCCCCAGCATTTT. Protein: CASSRTDTNQPQHF.